These 28 T cell receptor beta chains came from one sample sequenced in a study of T cell clonality in common variable immunodeficiency. Study-wide results and limits: Reportedly, TCR beta sequences from common variable immunodeficiency showed fewer deletions and N-nucleotide insertions.

Assay used: immunoSEQ multiplex PCR; TCRdb lists only in-frame clones, some missing. This sample comprises 40,000 or so clones, none seen once only. These receptors lack a known antigen. Sequenced input: peripheral blood mononuclear cells. These receptor sequences come from a human donor with common variable immunodeficiency.

This clone was found many times. The CDR3 goes on 3 residues after the read ends, and that part is filled in from the germline J gene. The chain employs TRBV18 and TRBJ2-5; 7 bases agree with TRBD1. This CDR3 region has 15 residues. The germline gives CDR1 KGHSH, CDR2 LQKENI. Trimming took 3 bases from V and 3 from J; bases not matched to a gene: 7. CDR3 DNA (partial): TGTGCCAGCTCACCGCGAGACAGGGAAAAAGAGACC. Protein sequence: CASSPRDREKET. The whole CDR3 is CASSPRDREKETQYF.

This clone was counted many times. The read finishes 3 residues shy of the CDR3 end, and the germline J gene is used to complete it. V gene TRBV4-1 combines with J gene TRBJ1-4; 7 bases agree with TRBD1. Per the germline V gene, CDR1 is MGHRA and CDR2 is YSYEKL. The V and J ends lost 4 bases and 1 base, in that order; junction bases with no gene match: 6. CDR3 length: 16 residues. The CDR3 reads CASSPLGDRTNEKLFF. The sequenced part of the CDR3 DNA is TGCGCCAGCAGCCCCCTAGGGGACAGAACTAATGAAAAA.

This clone showed up just a few times. The read stops 3 residues short of the end of the CDR3; the missing end is completed from the germline J gene. This sequence joins TRBV13 and TRBJ2-7; 10 bases line up with TRBD1. V lost 6 bases to trimming and J lost 4 bases; unmatched junction nucleotides: 6. The CDR3 is 14 amino acids. Germline-derived CDR1 and CDR2 are PRHDT and FYEKMQ (reference sequence). This CDR3 reads CASSSRDRGYEQYF. The CDR3 DNA, read in part, is TGTGCCAGCAGTTCCCGGGACAGGGGATACGAG.

This clone was detected ten times or more. The junction departs from germline at one end; a sequencing error may be responsible. Read coverage stops 3 residues before the CDR3 terminus; the germline J gene supplies the remainder. V gene TRBV4-2 combines with J gene TRBJ2-3; maybe TRBD2 (6 bases). The CDR3 totals 17 residues. Germline V gene sequence: CDR1 LGHNA, CDR2 YNFKEQ. Partial CDR3 DNA: TGCGCCAGCAGCCAAGATCGCGGGGAATCTCGCACAGATACG. This sequence encodes CASSQDRGESRTDT. The full CDR3 reads CASSQDRGESRTDTQYF.

This clone was counted at least ten times. The read comes to an end 3 residues before the CDR3 does, leaving the germline J gene to fill in the end. The chain has TRBV29-1 and TRBJ2-2; TRBD2 aligns across 12 bases. Germline CDR1 SQVTM, CDR2 ANQGSEA. Germline trimming cut 7 bases from V and 5 bases from J; bases unmatched to any gene: 5. This CDR3 is 14 amino acids long. CDR3 DNA (partial): TGCAGCGGCCGACTAGCGGGAGTTACCGGGGAG. Translating it yields CSGRLAGVTGE. The full CDR3 protein reads CSGRLAGVTGELFF.

This clone has ten or more counts. The sequenced CDR3 bases are TGTGCCAGTAGTATTAGAGGGGTAGCCAAAAACATT. It is translated as CASSIRGVAKNI. The CDR3, in full, reads CASSIRGVAKNIQYF. The rearrangement uses TRBV19 and TRBJ2-4; D is tentatively TRBD1 or TRBD2 (5 bases each). The read gets to within 3 residues of the CDR3 end, and the germline J gene fills in the rest. Germline-derived CDR1 and CDR2 are LNHDA and SQIVND (reference sequence). Trimming removed 3 bases from V and 0 bases from J, with 9 bases in between. The CDR3 is made up of 15 amino acids.

About this clone: The sequence runs out 3 residues before the end of the CDR3; the remainder is reconstructed from the germline J gene. The chain uses TRBV11-2 and TRBJ2-7; TRBD2 matches 7 bases. This CDR3 is 15 amino acids long. Trimming cost V 5 bases and J 1 base; bases outside gene matches: 8. The germline V gene encodes CDR1 SGHAT and CDR2 FQNNGV. Incomplete CDR3 DNA: TGTGCCAGCAGCAGCCTGTGGGGACTATCCTACGAG. Protein product: CASSSLWGLSYE. The full CDR3 sequence reads CASSSLWGLSYEQYF.

This clone was counted between two and nine times. The DNA ends 3 residues before the CDR3 does, and the rest of the CDR3 is filled in from the germline J gene. The V and J genes are TRBV5-1 and TRBJ2-1, with 9 bases identical to TRBD2. The CDR3 spans 14 residues. CDR1 and CDR2 (germline): SGHRS, YFSETQ. The ends lost 4 bases at V and 2 bases at J; junction bases unmatched: 1. CDR3 protein: CASSRLAAYNEQFF. The sequenced part of the CDR3 DNA is TGCGCCAGCAGCAGACTAGCGGCCTACAATGAG.

In regard to this clone: The read terminates 3 residues ahead of where the CDR3 ends, so the germline J gene completes it. V usage is TRBV19 and J usage is TRBJ2-3; TRBD1 aligns across 9 bases. V shed 4 bases, J shed 6 bases, and the junction held 2 bases outside the gene matches. The germline gives CDR1 LNHDA, CDR2 SQIVND (reference sequence). This CDR3 spans 13 amino acids. CDR3: CASSTDRGDTQYF. The part of the CDR3 DNA that was read is TGTGCCAGTAGTACCGACAGGGGGGATACG.

This clone occurred many times. The read finishes 3 residues shy of the CDR3 end, and the germline J gene is used to complete it. V and J are TRBV2 and TRBJ1-1; D might be TRBD1 (6 bases). Germline V lookup: CDR1 SNHLY, CDR2 FYNNEI. V dropped 7 bases and J dropped 2 bases, with 20 bases sitting between them. The CDR3 extends over 16 amino acids. The CDR3 protein is CASTITGTMGNTEAFF. Incomplete CDR3 DNA: TGTGCCAGCACCATAACCGGGACAATGGGAAACACTGAA. Full variable domain (remainder filled in from reference TRBV2 and TRBJ1-1): EPEVTQTPSHQVTQMGQEVILRCVPISNHLYFYWYRQILGQKVEFLVSFYNNEISEKSEIFDDQFSVERPDGSNFTLKIRSTKLEDSAMYFCASTITGTMGNTEAFFGQGTRLTVV.

This clone was counted at least ten times. The read falls 3 residues short of the CDR3 end, and the missing part is taken from the germline J gene. The V and J genes are TRBV19 and TRBJ2-5, with D unclear. V was cut by 1 base and J by 2 bases, with 8 bases left in between. The CDR3 runs to 14 residues. From germline, CDR1 is LNHDA and CDR2 SQIVND (reference sequence). CDR3 bases read: TGTGCCAGTAGTATAGCAACAGTACAAGAGACC. This translates into CASSIATVQET. The CDR3 in full is CASSIATVQETQYF.

The sample holds a few counts of this clone. The CDR3 here is CAWAPGSYEQYF. The CDR3 DNA, read in part, is TGTGCCTGGGCACCGGGCTCCTACGAG. The chain carries TRBV30 and TRBJ2-7; no reliable D call. Read coverage stops 3 residues before the CDR3 terminus; the germline J gene supplies the remainder. V lost 5 bases and J lost 0, with 8 bases in between. The length of the CDR3 is 12 residues. The germline CDR1 and CDR2 sequences are GTSNPN and SVGIG (reference sequence).

This clone was counted a few times. The read stops 3 residues short of the end of the CDR3; the missing end is completed from the germline J gene. Within the sample, other DNA sequences also encode this same CDR3. The V and J genes are TRBV7-2 and TRBJ2-3, with a possible D match to TRBD1 (6 bases). The germline V gene has CDR1 SGHTA and CDR2 FQGNSA. The CDR3 is 15 amino acids. V lost 4 bases to trimming and J lost 2 bases, with 13 bases between them. The part of the CDR3 DNA that was read is TGTGCCAGCAGCTCCTCGGGACACCTCACAGATACG. Translating it yields CASSSSGHLTDT. In full, the CDR3 reads CASSSSGHLTDTQYF. The full variable domain, rest sourced from reference TRBV7-2 and TRBJ2-3, is GAGVSQSPSNKVTEKGKDVELRCDPISGHTALYWYRQSLGQGLEFLIYFQGNSAPDKSGLPSDRFSAERTGGSVSTLTIQRTQQEDSAVYLCASSSSGHLTDTQYFGPGTRLTVL.

With respect to this clone: The CDR3 end is not reached by the read, which stops 3 residues before it; the germline J gene fills it in. The J gene is TRBJ2-1, the V gene TRBV11-1; D possibly corresponds to TRBD2 (6 bases). Germline V lookup: CDR1 SGHAT, CDR2 FQDESV (reference sequence). CDR3 length equals 13 residues. Trimming shortened V by 5 bases and J by 8 bases, and 13 bases separated the two germline ends. CDR3 region: CASSPPGEDEQFF. The CDR3 DNA, read in part, is TGTGCCAGCAGCCCCCCCGGGGAGGATGAG.

This clone was counted many times. The CDR3 is cut off 3 residues early in the read; its end comes from the germline J gene. This chain connects TRBV10-3 to TRBJ2-1; 10 bases are a match to TRBD1. CDR1 is ENHRY, CDR2 SYGVKD, per germline. V lost 4 bases and J lost 6; bases outside the gene matches: 6. There are 15 residues in the CDR3. CDR3 DNA (partial): TGTGCCATCAGTGCGCCCGGGACAGGGGCCAATGAG. It yields the protein CAISAPGTGANE. The whole CDR3 is CAISAPGTGANEQFF.

Points on this clone: Read data end 3 residues before the CDR3 end; the end is taken from the germline J gene. The chain couples TRBV30 to TRBJ1-3, with 8 bases that match TRBD1. Germline V gene lookup returns CDR1 GTSNPN and CDR2 SVGIG (reference sequence). The CDR3 consists of 16 residues. V trimming: 3 bases; J trimming: 0 bases; junction bases outside the gene matches: 7. Incomplete CDR3 DNA: TGTGCCTGGAGGGAACAGGGGGGCTACTCTGGAAACACC. It specifies CAWREQGGYSGNT. The CDR3, in full, reads CAWREQGGYSGNTIYF.

A few counts support this clone. The missing CDR3 end, 3 residues past where the read stops, is filled in from the germline J gene. This chain links TRBV5-5 with TRBJ2-7, with no clear D. Germline CDR1 SGHKS, CDR2 YYEKEE (reference sequence). The CDR3 totals 15 residues. V gave up 5 bases and J gave up 5 bases, with 20 bases separating them. The CDR3 here is CASSSRSLGLDEQYF. CDR3 DNA, as far as it was read: TGTGCCAGCAGTTCGCGGAGTTTGGGTCTCGACGAG.

Only a few counts were recorded for this clone. Read sequence stops 3 residues before the CDR3 end, and the germline J gene provides the missing end. The V and J genes are TRBV2 and TRBJ1-2; 7 bases are a match to TRBD1. Germline CDR1 SNHLY, CDR2 FYNNEI. J gave up 4 bases and V 5 bases, and 10 bases lay outside the gene matches. There are 15 residues in the CDR3. The sequenced part of the CDR3 DNA is TGTGCCAGCAGTTTAGACATGGGACAGCCCTATGGC. As protein: CASSLDMGQPYG. The full CDR3 is CASSLDMGQPYGYTF.

Remarks on this clone: The read terminates 3 residues ahead of where the CDR3 ends, so the germline J gene completes it. The V and J genes are TRBV19 and TRBJ1-5; the D gene is possibly TRBD1 (6 bases). Trimming removed 6 bases from V and 4 bases from J, with 16 bases in between. The CDR3 contains 15 residues. From germline, CDR1 is LNHDA and CDR2 SQIVND (reference sequence). CDR3 region: CASRWSGGRNQPQHF. The covered CDR3 bases are TGTGCCAGTAGATGGAGTGGGGGCAGGAATCAGCCC. The variable domain in full, with the rest retrieved from reference TRBV19 and TRBJ1-5, is DGGITQSPKYLFRKEGQNVTLSCEQNLNHDAMYWYRQDPGQGLRLIYYSQIVNDFQKGDIAEGYSVSREKKESFPLTVTSAQKNPTAFYLCASRWSGGRNQPQHFGDGTRLSIL.

This clone was seen at least ten times. Read data end 3 residues before the CDR3 end; the end is taken from the germline J gene. The rearrangement links TRBV7-2 to TRBJ1-5; D uncertain. The V gene's germline CDR1 is SGHTA and CDR2 FQGNSA. V was shortened by 5 bases and J by 3 bases, with 5 bases between the two germline ends. The CDR3 loop spans 12 amino acids. CDR3 sequence: CASSPYNQPQHF. The CDR3 bases that were read are TGTGCCAGCAGCCCCTACAATCAGCCC.

This clone was seen more than once but under ten times. Sequencing ends 3 residues short of the CDR3 end; the germline J gene provides the rest. The chain recombines TRBV19 with TRBJ2-5, with 8 positions matching TRBD1. CDR1 is LNHDA and CDR2 is SQIVND in the germline V gene (reference sequence). V trimming: 0 bases; J trimming: 6 bases; junction bases outside the gene matches: 9. The CDR3 totals 16 residues. The sequenced CDR3 bases are TGTGCCAGTAGTATAGATTCCCAGGGGGCTATAAAGACC. Protein: CASSIDSQGAIKT. The complete CDR3 reads CASSIDSQGAIKTQYF.

This clone was recorded at least ten times. The read gets to within 3 residues of the CDR3 end, and the germline J gene fills in the rest. The chain combines TRBV4-2 with TRBJ2-7; a weak D match, TRBD2 (6 bases). The CDR3 runs 15 residues. Germline V gene lookup returns CDR1 LGHNA and CDR2 YNFKEQ. V lost 0 bases to trimming and J lost 1 base, with 10 bases between them. Partial CDR3 DNA: TGTGCCAGCAGCCAAGATTTGGGGGGTTCCTACGAG. It yields the protein CASSQDLGGSYE. From start to end, the CDR3 is CASSQDLGGSYEQYF.

As concerns this clone: The read gets to within 3 residues of the CDR3 end, and the germline J gene fills in the rest. The chain employs TRBV6-2 or TRBV6-3 and TRBJ2-5; 9 positions match TRBD1. This CDR3 has 16 amino acids. Trimming cost V 5 bases and J 2 bases; bases outside gene matches: 9. Germline V gene lookup returns CDR1 MNHEY and CDR2 SVGEGT. The part of the CDR3 DNA that was read is TGTGCCAGCAGTCACCAGACAGGGGGAAGGCAAGAGACC. It encodes CASSHQTGGRQET. The full CDR3 protein is CASSHQTGGRQETQYF.

The sample holds many counts of this clone. The missing CDR3 end, 3 residues past where the read stops, is filled in from the germline J gene. V and J are TRBV5-4 and TRBJ2-1; D might be TRBD1 (5 bases). The CDR3 length is 11 residues. V lost 2 bases to trimming and J lost 9 bases, with 6 bases between them. The germline V gene has CDR1 SGHNT and CDR2 YYREEE (reference sequence). Incomplete CDR3 DNA: TGTGCCAGCAGCTTAAGGGGTGAG. This gives the protein CASSLRGE. The full-length CDR3 reads as CASSLRGEQFF.

This clone occurred many times. The read ends 3 residues before the CDR3 terminus; that terminus is restored from the germline J gene. This chain connects TRBV19 to TRBJ2-3, with D possibly TRBD2 on 7 matching bases. The CDR3 length is 14 residues. The V end lost 4 bases, the J end lost 3 bases, and 11 bases lay between the germline ends. Germline V gene lookup returns CDR1 LNHDA and CDR2 SQIVND (reference sequence). The sequenced part of the CDR3 DNA is TGTGCCAGTAGTAGGGGAGGGGGTACAGATACG. Translating gives CASSRGGGTDT. The whole CDR3 sequence is CASSRGGGTDTQYF.

On this clone itself: The read comes to an end 3 residues before the CDR3 does, leaving the germline J gene to fill in the end. The chain carries TRBV30 and TRBJ2-5; 11 positions agree with TRBD2. The CDR3 has 16 amino acids. The junction had 6 bases not matched to a gene; V was cut back by 0 bases and J by 3 bases. The V gene's germline CDR1 is GTSNPN and CDR2 SVGIG (reference sequence). The CDR3 DNA, read in part, is TGTGCCTGGAGTGTAGTCGGTAGCGGGAGGGAAGAGACC. Protein product: CAWSVVGSGREET. The entire CDR3 protein reads CAWSVVGSGREETQYF. The variable domain in full, with the rest retrieved from reference TRBV30 and TRBJ2-5, is SQTIHQWPATLVQPVGSPLSLECTVEGTSNPNLYWYRQAAGRGLQLLFYSVGIGQISSEVPQNLSASRPQDRQFILSSKKLLLSDSGFYLCAWSVVGSGREETQYFGPGTRLLVL.

There are many counts of this clone. The CDR3 end lies 3 residues beyond the end of the read and is filled in from the germline J gene. The chain uses TRBV7-2 and TRBJ2-2, with 7 positions matching TRBD1. With V trimmed by 0 bases and J by 6 bases, 7 bases remained unmatched. The CDR3 is made up of 16 amino acids. Germline CDR1 reads SGHTA; CDR2 reads FQGNSA. The part of the CDR3 DNA that was read is TGTGCCAGCAGCTTAGCGAACAGGGGTGGCGCCGGGGAG. Amino acid sequence: CASSLANRGGAGE. The entire CDR3 protein reads CASSLANRGGAGELFF. Using reference TRBV7-2 and TRBJ2-2 for the parts outside the CDR3, the full variable domain is GAGVSQSPSNKVTEKGKDVELRCDPISGHTALYWYRQSLGQGLEFLIYFQGNSAPDKSGLPSDRFSAERTGGSVSTLTIQRTQQEDSAVYLCASSLANRGGAGELFFGEGSRLTVL.

In its sample, this clone was seen a few times. The read ends 3 residues early relative to the CDR3; the germline J gene fills the gap. This chain uses TRBV30 with TRBJ2-3; D uncertain. Trimming took 4 bases from V and 4 from J, leaving 12 bases between them. This CDR3 has 13 amino acids. From germline, CDR1 is GTSNPN and CDR2 SVGIG (reference sequence). The CDR3 reads CAWNSIGADTQYF. Incomplete CDR3 DNA: TGTGCCTGGAACAGTATTGGCGCAGATACG.